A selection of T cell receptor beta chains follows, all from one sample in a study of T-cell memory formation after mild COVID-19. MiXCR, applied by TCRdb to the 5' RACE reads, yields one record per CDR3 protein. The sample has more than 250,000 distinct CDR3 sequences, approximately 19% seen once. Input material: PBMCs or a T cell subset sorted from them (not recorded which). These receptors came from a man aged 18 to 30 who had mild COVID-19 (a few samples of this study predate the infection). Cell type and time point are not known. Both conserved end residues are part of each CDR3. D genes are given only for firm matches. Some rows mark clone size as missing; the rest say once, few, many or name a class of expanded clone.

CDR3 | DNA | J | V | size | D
CASSPVPGSSYNEQFF | TGTGCCAGCAGTCCCGTCCCAGGGAGCTCCTACAATGAGCAGTTCTTC | TRBJ2-1 | TRBV12-3/TRBV12-4 | - | -
CASSQGGTQHF | TGCGCCAGCAGCCAGGGGGGTACCCAGCATTTT | TRBJ1-5 | TRBV4-1 | few | -
CASSQPREGAFF | TGCGCCAGCAGCCAACCCAGGGAGGGAGCTTTCTTT | TRBJ1-1 | TRBV4-1 | few | -
CATLPMNTGELFF | TGTGCCACCCTCCCCATGAACACCGGGGAGCTGTTTTTT | TRBJ2-2 | TRBV25-1 | - | -
CASSDSRDRVPISGNTIYF | TGTGCCAGCAGTGACTCTCGAGACAGGGTCCCAATCTCTGGAAACACCATATATTTT | TRBJ1-3 | TRBV6-4 | few | TRBD1
CASSGSAGMGTDTQYF | TGCGCCAGCAGCGGTTCAGCAGGGATGGGCACAGATACGCAGTATTTT | TRBJ2-3 | TRBV5-1 | many | -
CASSGTSGGANEQFF | TGTGCCAGCAGTGGGACTAGCGGGGGGGCCAATGAGCAGTTCTTC | TRBJ2-1 | TRBV6-4 | many | TRBD2
CATSDNKRGSQETQYF | TGTGCCACCAGTGATAACAAGAGGGGCTCCCAAGAGACCCAGTACTTC | TRBJ2-5 | TRBV24-1 | few | -
CASSQVGGATYNEQFF | TGCGCCAGCAGCCAAGTTGGCGGGGCAACCTACAATGAGCAGTTCTTC | TRBJ2-1 | TRBV4-1 | few | -
CASSRGHRDGEENTQYF | TGTGCCAGCAGCCGAGGCCACCGGGATGGAGAAGAGAATACGCAGTATTTT | TRBJ2-3 | TRBV7-2 | - | -
CASSSTGRSGANVLTF | TGTGCCAGCAGTTCAACAGGGCGCTCTGGGGCCAACGTCCTGACTTTC | TRBJ2-6 | TRBV27 | few | -
CASSTLPYEQYF | TGTGCCAGCAGCACCCTTCCCTACGAGCAGTACTTC | TRBJ2-7 | TRBV7-2 | few | -
CASLFVAGAYNEQFF | TGTGCCAGCCTCTTTGTAGCGGGGGCCTACAATGAGCAGTTCTTC | TRBJ2-1 | TRBV27 | - | TRBD2
CASIPTPGGYDTQYF | TGTGCCAGCATTCCGACCCCAGGGGGGTATGATACGCAGTATTTT | TRBJ2-3 | TRBV28 | few | -
CASRGTGTEAFF | TGTGCCAGCCGGGGGACGGGGACTGAAGCTTTCTTT | TRBJ1-1 | TRBV12-3/TRBV12-4 | - | -
CSATGLAGFTGELFF | TGCAGTGCTACGGGACTAGCGGGTTTCACCGGGGAGCTGTTTTTT | TRBJ2-2 | TRBV20-1 | few | TRBD2
CASSLMGWLWRDTQYF | TGTGCCAGCAGCTTGATGGGCTGGTTGTGGCGAGATACGCAGTATTTT | TRBJ2-3 | TRBV5-5 | - | -
CASSDSWTQYF | TGTGCCAGCAGTGATTCCTGGACGCAGTATTTT | TRBJ2-3 | TRBV2 | few | -
CSAGWADTQYF | TGCAGTGCGGGGTGGGCAGATACGCAGTATTTT | TRBJ2-3 | TRBV20-1 | - | -
CASTLYRDLGRPEAFF | TGTGCCAGCACCCTTTACCGGGATTTGGGGAGACCTGAAGCTTTCTTT | TRBJ1-1 | TRBV11-2 | - | -
CASSYYAGLGTDTQYF | TGTGCCAGCAGTTATTACGCGGGCTTGGGGACAGATACGCAGTATTTT | TRBJ2-3 | TRBV6-2/TRBV6-3 | few | -
CASSLSGGVVGELFF | TGTGCCAGCAGCTTAAGCGGGGGGGTTGTCGGGGAGCTGTTTTTT | TRBJ2-2 | TRBV11-2 | few | TRBD2
CASSLNQRGSTDTQYF | TGTGCCAGCAGCTTAAACCAGCGGGGGAGCACAGATACGCAGTATTTT | TRBJ2-3 | TRBV7-2 | few | TRBD2
CASSVGQGSFGYTF | TGTGCCAGCAGCGTGGGACAGGGGTCGTTTGGCTACACCTTC | TRBJ1-2 | TRBV9 | few | TRBD1
CASTQGVDSPLHF | TGCGCCAGCACTCAGGGAGTAGATTCACCCCTCCACTTT | TRBJ1-6 | TRBV4-3 | - | -
CASSLEGGFSYNEQFF | TGTGCCAGCAGTTTGGAAGGGGGGTTCTCCTACAATGAGCAGTTCTTC | TRBJ2-1 | TRBV27 | - | -
CASRGRAMRELFF | TGTGCCAGCAGGGGCAGGGCGATGCGGGAGCTGTTTTTT | TRBJ2-2 | TRBV12-3/TRBV12-4 | few | -